The 12 T cell receptor beta chains presented below share a single source sample, sequenced in a study of technical replicates of blood from several donors. Here immunoSEQ multiplex PCR was the method, and the copy in TCRdb shows in-frame clones only, minus some. This sample carries under 100,000 clones, 96% of them seen once, and the ten largest clones take 0.3% to 0.35%. Sequencing was performed on T cells isolated from PBMCs. The receptors here all came from a human donor in good health.

The chain carries TRBV9 and TRBJ2-3, with D perhaps TRBD2 (5 bases). Deletions cut 2 bases from V and 4 bases from J, with 11 bases between. The CDR3 loop spans 14 amino acids. Germline V gene sequence: CDR1 SGDLS, CDR2 YYNGEE. The CDR3 loop reads CASSVSSLADTQYF. CDR3 sequence (DNA): TGTGCCAGCAGCGTTTCGTCACTAGCAGATACGCAGTATTTT.

V gene TRBV4-1 combines with J gene TRBJ2-6; D is undetermined. This CDR3 spans 15 amino acids. With 1 base removed from V and 3 bases from J, the gap between germline ends came to 7 bases. From germline, CDR1 is MGHRA and CDR2 YSYEKL. CDR3 nucleotide sequence: TGCGCCAGCAGCCAAGGCCCGGGTGGGGCCAACGTCCTGACTTTC. This gives the protein CASSQGPGGANVLTF.

The chain employs TRBV5-1 and TRBJ2-3; 12 nucleotides align to TRBD2. The V segment lost 4 bases and the J segment 0 bases; nucleotides outside the gene matches: 3. The V gene's germline CDR1 is SGHRS and CDR2 YFSETQ. This CDR3 has 16 residues. This CDR3 reads CASSATSGSSTDTQYF. The CDR3 DNA is TGCGCCAGCAGCGCGACTAGCGGGAGTAGCACAGATACGCAGTATTTT. Full variable domain (outside the CDR3, taken from reference TRBV5-1 and TRBJ2-3): KAGVTQTPRYLIKTRGQQVTLSCSPISGHRSVSWYQQTPGQGLQFLFEYFSETQRNKGNFPGRFSGRQFSNSRSEMNVSTLELGDSALYLCASSATSGSSTDTQYFGPGTRLTVL.

The chain has TRBV5-6 and TRBJ2-3; D may be TRBD2 (6 bases). CDR3 length equals 15 residues. Per germline, CDR1 SGHDT and CDR2 YYEEEE. V lost 0 bases and J 3 bases, leaving 11 bases between the germline ends. Written as DNA, the CDR3 is TGTGCCAGCAGCTTGGTTCCACGGGGGACAGATACGCAGTATTTT. Protein sequence: CASSLVPRGTDTQYF.

This clone was recorded only once. The chain has TRBV18 and TRBJ2-7; 7 bases agree with TRBD1. The CDR3 is 13 amino acids. The trim removed 2 bases at V and 2 bases at J, leaving 0 bases unmatched. Germline loops: CDR1 KGHSH, CDR2 LQKENI. The CDR3 loop reads CASSPGTAYEQYF. The CDR3 DNA sequence: TGTGCCAGCTCACCAGGGACAGCCTACGAGCAGTACTTC.

The chain links TRBV9 to TRBJ2-5; D call uncertain. Between the trimmed V and J ends, which lost 2 bases and 4 bases, there was a span of 15 bases. Germline CDR1 reads SGDLS; CDR2 reads YYNGEE. The CDR3 sequence is 15 residues long. The CDR3 region is CASSVTVRSGETQYF. The CDR3 nucleotides read TGTGCCAGCAGCGTCACGGTCCGGTCGGGAGAGACCCAGTACTTC.

The chain recombines TRBV4-1 with TRBJ1-2; D not resolved. The CDR3 is 16 amino acids. The germline V gene encodes CDR1 MGHRA and CDR2 YSYEKL. V was shortened by 0 bases and J by 0 bases, with 11 bases between the two germline ends. For the CDR3, the DNA is TGCGCCAGCAGCCAAGAGGTACGGACTACTAACTATGGCTACACCTTC. Its translation: CASSQEVRTTNYGYTF.

The rearrangement joins TRBV5-5 to TRBJ2-2; 8 positions agree with TRBD1. The J segment lost 6 bases and the V segment lost 2 bases, leaving 12 bases of the junction unmatched. The CDR3 totals 17 residues. The germline V gene has CDR1 SGHKS and CDR2 YYEKEE (reference sequence). CDR3 amino acids: CASSLWLTSGGPGELFF. The CDR3 nucleotides read TGTGCCAGCAGCTTATGGTTGACCTCAGGGGGCCCCGGGGAGCTGTTTTTT.

This chain links TRBV19 with TRBJ1-5, with 8 nucleotides matching TRBD1. The CDR3 is 14 residues long. Germline V gene data show CDR1 as LNHDA and CDR2 as SQIVND (reference sequence). Trimming removed 6 bases from V and 3 bases from J; junction bases left unmatched: 4. The CDR3 DNA reads as TGTGCCAGTAGGCGGACAGGGATCAATCAGCCCCAGCATTTT. Protein sequence: CASRRTGINQPQHF.

J is TRBJ1-2 and V is TRBV4-2; D might be TRBD1 (5 bases). From germline, CDR1 is LGHNA and CDR2 YNFKEQ. The V end lost 0 bases, the J end lost 1 base, and 18 bases lay between the germline ends. CDR3 size: 18 residues. The CDR3 region is CASSQDFGTSGINYGYTF. The CDR3 DNA sequence: TGTGCCAGCAGCCAAGACTTTGGGACTTCAGGGATTAACTATGGCTACACCTTC.

V gene TRBV13 combines with J gene TRBJ2-7; 7 bases align to TRBD2. From germline, CDR1 is PRHDT and CDR2 FYEKMQ (reference sequence). The CDR3 runs to 13 residues. The trim removed 3 bases at V and 2 bases at J, leaving 1 base unmatched. The CDR3 DNA is TGTGCCAGCAGCTTTACTAGCGCCTACGAGCAGTACTTC. Protein sequence: CASSFTSAYEQYF.

The rearrangement links TRBV7-2 to TRBJ1-2; a weak D match, TRBD1 (6 bases). Trimming removed 4 bases at V and 3 bases at J, with 15 bases between. This CDR3 is built from 15 residues. Germline V CDR1 and CDR2: SGHTA, FQGNSA. The CDR3 here is CASSSIQGPYYGYTF. The CDR3 DNA sequence: TGTGCCAGCAGCTCCATCCAGGGGCCATACTATGGCTACACCTTC.